This entry lists 32 T cell receptor beta chains sequenced from one sample in a study of shared T cell receptors in the human thymus. Clones were read by immunoSEQ multiplex PCR, and TCRdb kept only the in-frame ones, dropping some. The sample has some 760,000 clones, around 85% seen once. The same sample was also studied in work on human thymus T cells.

Sequences were obtained from thymocytes. The receptors stem from a girl under three years old with a congenital heart defect.

This sequence joins TRBV4-2 and TRBJ1-1; D might be TRBD1 (5 bases). CDR1 LGHNA and CDR2 YNFKEQ come from the germline V gene. The V gene lost 1 base and the J gene lost 3 bases, with 12 bases spanning the gap. This CDR3 has 15 residues. CDR3 sequence: CASSQGTRGDTEAFF. The CDR3 DNA reads TGTGCCAGCAGCCAAGGCACACGGGGGGACACTGAAGCTTTCTTT.

V gene TRBV9 combines with J gene TRBJ2-1, with a weak D call TRBD2 (6 bases). CDR1 is SGDLS, CDR2 YYNGEE, per germline. With 5 bases removed from V and 0 bases from J, the gap between germline ends came to 12 bases. The CDR3 has 15 residues. The CDR3, as DNA: TGTGCCAGCAGAGCCGGGACTTTCTCCTACAATGAGCAGTTCTTC. Its translation: CASRAGTFSYNEQFF.

The chain recombines TRBV28 with TRBJ1-6; the match to TRBD1 covers 10 bases. The CDR3 is 15 amino acids. Germline CDR1 MDHEN, CDR2 SYDVKM. The J segment lost 8 bases and the V segment lost 5 bases, leaving 6 bases of the junction unmatched. CDR3 residues: CASSADRGPDSPLHF. CDR3 nucleotides: TGTGCCAGCAGTGCCGACAGGGGGCCTGATTCACCCCTCCACTTT.

The chain combines TRBV5-1 with TRBJ2-3, with 11 bases matching TRBD2. Germline V lookup: CDR1 SGHRS, CDR2 YFSETQ. With V trimmed by 0 bases and J by 4 bases, 10 bases remained unmatched. The CDR3 runs 18 residues. CDR3: CASSLEVAGGQGPDTQYF. CDR3 DNA: TGCGCCAGCAGCTTGGAAGTAGCGGGGGGGCAGGGTCCAGATACGCAGTATTTT.

This chain joins TRBV19 and TRBJ1-2; D possibly corresponds to TRBD1 (6 bases). The CDR3 length is 15 residues. Trimming cost V 6 bases and J 1 base, with 15 bases left between them. Germline V gene data show CDR1 as LNHDA and CDR2 as SQIVND (reference sequence). The CDR3 spells CASRDRQAFNYGYTF. Here the CDR3 DNA reads TGTGCCAGTAGAGACCGACAGGCGTTTAACTATGGCTACACCTTC.

The chain employs TRBV28 and TRBJ2-5, with D possibly matching TRBD2 (6 bases). With 7 bases removed from V and 0 bases from J, the gap between germline ends came to 12 bases. The CDR3 has 14 amino acids. Germline lookup yields CDR1 MDHEN and CDR2 SYDVKM. CDR3: CASTPRGYQETQYF. As DNA, the CDR3 is TGTGCCAGCACCCCCCGGGGGTACCAAGAGACCCAGTACTTC.

The chain couples TRBV5-5 to TRBJ1-6; TRBD1 is a possible D gene (6 bases). CDR1 and CDR2 from the germline V gene are SGHKS and YYEKEE (reference sequence). The V gene lost 2 bases and the J gene lost 5 bases, with 8 bases spanning the gap. The CDR3 is 14 amino acids. The CDR3 coding sequence is TGTGCCAGCAGCTTTCAGGGGAATAATTCACCCCTCCACTTT. Translated: CASSFQGNNSPLHF.

This chain uses TRBV7-9 with TRBJ2-7; 13 positions agree with TRBD2. Germline trimming cut 1 base from V and 3 bases from J; bases unmatched to any gene: 9. The length of the CDR3 is 18 residues. Germline V gene sequence: CDR1 SEHNR, CDR2 FQNEAQ (reference sequence). The CDR3 DNA sequence: TGTGCCAGCAGCTTAGTAGGACTAGCGGGGGCCTTACACTACGAGCAGTACTTC. Translated, it gives CASSLVGLAGALHYEQYF.

The chain employs TRBV5-1 and TRBJ2-1, with D tentatively TRBD1 (6 bases). V gave up 7 bases and J gave up 8 bases, with 19 bases separating them. This CDR3 is 14 amino acids long. Looked up from germline, CDR1 is SGHRS and CDR2 is YFSETQ. CDR3 coding DNA: TGCGCCAGCGGAAGACAGGTAGTAACTGATGAGCAGTTCTTC. Encoded protein: CASGRQVVTDEQFF. Drawing the rest from reference TRBV5-1 and TRBJ2-1, the complete variable domain is KAGVTQTPRYLIKTRGQQVTLSCSPISGHRSVSWYQQTPGQGLQFLFEYFSETQRNKGNFPGRFSGRQFSNSRSEMNVSTLELGDSALYLCASGRQVVTDEQFFGPGTRLTVL.

This chain links TRBV28 with TRBJ1-6; the D is unclear. Germline V gives CDR1 MDHEN, CDR2 SYDVKM. The CDR3 runs to 20 residues. V lost 2 bases to trimming and J lost 0 bases, with 20 bases between them. The CDR3 DNA follows: TGTGCCAGCAGTTTAAGTCTTATTCGAACAGCACCCTCCTATAATTCACCCCTCCACTTT. This gives the protein CASSLSLIRTAPSYNSPLHF.

The chain combines TRBV27 with TRBJ1-1; 7 nucleotides agree with TRBD1. CDR3 length: 15 residues. Germline trimming cut 6 bases from V and 4 bases from J; bases unmatched to any gene: 11. Germline-derived CDR1 and CDR2 are MNHEY and SMNVEV (reference sequence). The CDR3 loop reads CASRPQGEEGTEAFF. The CDR3 DNA sequence: TGTGCCAGCAGACCGCAGGGGGAGGAAGGCACTGAAGCTTTCTTT.

This chain uses TRBV6-5 with TRBJ1-2; 7 bases match TRBD1. CDR1 and CDR2 from the germline V gene are MNHEY and SVGAGI. The ends lost 2 bases at V and 14 bases at J; junction bases unmatched: 8. The length of the CDR3 is 12 residues. CDR3 in amino acids: CASSYEGTARTF. The CDR3 region has the DNA TGTGCCAGCAGTTACGAGGGGACAGCGCGGACCTTC.

This clone has only one observation. The V and J genes are TRBV5-1 and TRBJ2-2; tentative D call: TRBD1 (6 bases). This CDR3 is built from 15 residues. V lost 4 bases to trimming and J lost 3 bases, with 13 bases between them. Germline CDR1 reads SGHRS; CDR2 reads YFSETQ. CDR3 region: CASSRDTLYTGELFF. CDR3 nucleotides: TGCGCCAGCAGCCGGGACACCCTTTACACCGGGGAGCTGTTTTTT.

The V call is TRBV10-3, the J call TRBJ1-6; a possible D gene is TRBD1 (5 bases). The CDR3 is 14 residues long. The V end was cut by 3 bases, the J end by 9 bases, with 12 bases between. In germline, CDR1 is ENHRY, CDR2 SYGVKD. The CDR3: CAISERDGASPLHF. The CDR3 DNA sequence: TGTGCCATCAGTGAAAGGGATGGGGCTTCACCCCTCCACTTT.

The rearrangement joins TRBV29-1 to TRBJ2-5, with 11 bases fitting TRBD2. Per the germline V gene, CDR1 is SQVTM and CDR2 is ANQGSEA. The CDR3 runs to 14 residues. The J segment lost 5 bases and the V segment lost 7 bases, leaving 9 bases of the junction unmatched. The CDR3 DNA reads TGCAGCGCGGCTAGCGGGGGGCGGGTGGAGACCCAGTACTTC. Its translation is CSAASGGRVETQYF.

This rearrangement joins TRBV9 to TRBJ1-1; D remains ambiguous. V lost 4 bases and J 2 bases, leaving 12 bases between the germline ends. The CDR3 length is 14 residues. Looked up from germline, CDR1 is SGDLS and CDR2 is YYNGEE. The CDR3 region has the DNA TGTGCCAGCAGCACCGGTCAAGAAAACACTGAAGCTTTCTTT. Translated: CASSTGQENTEAFF.

This clone was detected only once. The chain combines TRBV7-9 with TRBJ1-3, with TRBD1 matching 8 bases. The CDR3 extends over 16 amino acids. Germline values: CDR1 SEHNR, CDR2 FQNEAQ (reference sequence). Germline trimming cut 4 bases from V and 4 bases from J; bases unmatched to any gene: 9. CDR3 bases: TGTGCCAGCAGCTCCCCGGACAGGGACTGGGGAAACACCATATATTTT. Translation gives CASSSPDRDWGNTIYF.

This chain joins TRBV5-1 and TRBJ1-2; the D gene is possibly TRBD1 (6 bases). The CDR3 loop spans 14 amino acids. Germline lookup yields CDR1 SGHRS and CDR2 YFSETQ. The V end was cut by 1 base, the J end by 7 bases, with 14 bases between. The CDR3 bases are TGCGCCAGCAGCTTGCCTACAGGGTTATTTGGCTACACCTTC. The encoded protein is CASSLPTGLFGYTF.

A few counts support this clone. V usage is TRBV5-4 and J usage is TRBJ2-3; 14 bases fit TRBD2. V gave up 0 bases and J gave up 2 bases; unmatched junction bases: 2. Germline-derived CDR1 and CDR2 are SGHNT and YYREEE (reference sequence). The CDR3 has 17 amino acids. CDR3 loop: CASSLGLAGGITDTQYF. The CDR3 DNA sequence: TGTGCCAGCAGCTTGGGACTAGCGGGGGGGATCACAGATACGCAGTATTTT.

This clone appeared a single time. J is TRBJ2-7 and V is TRBV14, with D maybe TRBD1 (6 bases). CDR1 is SGHDN, CDR2 FVKESK, per germline. The CDR3 is made up of 15 amino acids. The V and J ends lost 5 bases and 9 bases respectively, with 23 bases between them. The CDR3 nucleotides are TGTGCCAGCAGCTCCCGAGAACAGGGTCCCTGGGGGCAGTACTTC. Translation gives CASSSREQGPWGQYF.

This clone showed up just a few times. J is TRBJ2-5 and V is TRBV9; TRBD1 agrees at 9 bases. The end of the DNA fits TRBJ2-7 better, so the J call may be wrong. The germline V gene encodes CDR1 SGDLS and CDR2 YYNGEE. This CDR3 spans 14 amino acids. CDR3 nucleotides: TGTGCCAGCAGCGTCCGGGACAGGGATTACGAGCAGTACTTC. Translating gives CASSVRDRDYEQYF.

The chain is built from TRBV4-3 and TRBJ1-1; D not certain. Germline assignment: CDR1 LGHNA and CDR2 YSLEER. The length of the CDR3 is 16 residues. Trimming removed 0 bases at V and 2 bases at J, with 13 bases between. In DNA form, the CDR3 reads TGCGCCAGCAGCCAAGACCTCGACGAGGGAAACACTGAAGCTTTCTTT. Translating it yields CASSQDLDEGNTEAFF.

The chain is built from TRBV2 and TRBJ1-2; perhaps TRBD1 as D (5 bases). The ends were cut back, 8 bases at V and 13 bases at J, with 17 bases in the middle. The CDR3 extends over 11 amino acids. Germline-derived CDR1 and CDR2 are SNHLY and FYNNEI. The CDR3 sequence: CASGIRGGSTF. The CDR3 coding sequence is TGTGCCAGCGGCATCCGGGGGGGGAGCACCTTC.

The chain uses TRBV14 and TRBJ1-2; no clear D gene. The CDR3 runs to 17 residues. Trimming shortened V by 0 bases and J by 4 bases, and 18 bases separated the two germline ends. Germline V gives CDR1 SGHDN, CDR2 FVKESK. The CDR3 nucleotides are TGTGCCAGCAGCCAAGAGGGTCAGGAGGTCAGGACCTATGGCTACACCTTC. It codes for CASSQEGQEVRTYGYTF.

The chain links TRBV5-6 to TRBJ1-2, with D tentatively TRBD1 (5 bases). Trimming took off 0 bases at V and 7 bases at J, with 19 bases between the two ends. The CDR3 consists of 16 residues. Germline CDR1 and CDR2: SGHDT and YYEEEE. The CDR3 DNA sequence: TGTGCCAGCAGCTTGGGATTTAACCAGGGCTATTGTGGCTACACCTTC. Translating gives CASSLGFNQGYCGYTF.

The V call is TRBV28, the J call TRBJ1-5, with D unresolved. Trimming shortened V by 7 bases and J by 2 bases, and 15 bases separated the two germline ends. CDR3 length: 15 amino acids. Germline assignment: CDR1 MDHEN and CDR2 SYDVKM. As DNA, the CDR3 is TGTGCCAGCACTATTAGAGGGTCCGGCAATCAGCCCCAGCATTTT. This encodes CASTIRGSGNQPQHF.

The CDR3 DNA follows: TGCAGCGTCCCCTCCGGGATCCTCCTGGATGGCTACACCTTC. This encodes CSVPSGILLDGYTF. This chain uses TRBV29-1 with TRBJ1-2, with no clear D. CDR1 SQVTM and CDR2 ANQGSEA come from the germline V gene. The CDR3 runs 14 residues. V was shortened by 6 bases and J by 6 bases, with 20 bases between the two germline ends.

V usage is TRBV6-1 and J usage is TRBJ1-2; 7 bases align to TRBD1. V was pared by 7 bases and J by 4 bases, with 9 bases of the junction left unmatched. Germline CDR1 is MNHNS and CDR2 is SASEGT. This CDR3 spans 14 amino acids. CDR3: CASTREGATYGYTF. The CDR3 coding sequence is TGTGCCAGCACCCGAGAGGGGGCGACCTATGGCTACACCTTC.

A single count supports this clone. The V gene is TRBV27, the J gene TRBJ2-2, with 10 bases matching TRBD1. This CDR3 has 18 residues. J was trimmed by 10 bases and V by 0 bases; bases with no gene match: 14. CDR1 is MNHEY and CDR2 is SMNVEV in the germline V gene (reference sequence). CDR3 nucleotides: TGTGCCAGCAGTTTATCGAAAAATCGAAGGACAGGGGGAAAGGAGCTGTTTTTT. Translated: CASSLSKNRRTGGKELFF.

V and J are TRBV28 and TRBJ2-1, with 11 bases identical to TRBD2. The trim removed 6 bases at V and 2 bases at J, leaving 3 bases unmatched. The germline V gene has CDR1 MDHEN and CDR2 SYDVKM. The CDR3 runs 15 residues. CDR3 region: CASSPTSGTYNEQFF. As DNA, the CDR3 is TGTGCCAGCAGCCCGACTAGCGGGACCTACAATGAGCAGTTCTTC. Supplemented by reference TRBV28 and TRBJ2-1, the full variable domain reads DVKVTQSSRYLVKRTGEKVFLECVQDMDHENMFWYRQDPGLGLRLIYFSYDVKMKEKGDIPEGYSVSREKKERFSLILESASTNQTSMYLCASSPTSGTYNEQFFGPGTRLTVL.

The chain combines TRBV5-1 with TRBJ2-5; 12 positions match TRBD2. Germline trimming cut 3 bases from V and 1 base from J; bases unmatched to any gene: 7. CDR3 size: 17 residues. The V gene's germline CDR1 is SGHRS and CDR2 YFSETQ. Here the CDR3 reads CASSSRSSGGAQETQYF. The DNA of the CDR3 is TGCGCCAGCAGCTCCCGATCTAGCGGGGGGGCCCAAGAGACCCAGTACTTC.

The gene calls are TRBV19 and TRBJ1-1; D is possibly TRBD1 (6 bases). Per germline, CDR1 LNHDA and CDR2 SQIVND (reference sequence). The CDR3 contains 15 residues. Trimming took 7 bases from V and 5 from J, leaving 20 bases between them. The DNA for the CDR3 is TGTGCCAGTACCCAACAGGGCGGGGGAGGGACTGAAGCTTTCTTT. Translated, it gives CASTQQGGGGTEAFF. The complete variable domain, with remaining parts taken from reference TRBV19 and TRBJ1-1, reads DGGITQSPKYLFRKEGQNVTLSCEQNLNHDAMYWYRQDPGQGLRLIYYSQIVNDFQKGDIAEGYSVSREKKESFPLTVTSAQKNPTAFYLCASTQQGGGGTEAFFGQGTRLTVV.